These T cell receptor beta chains were read from a single sample in a study of cytomegalovirus exposure and HLA in healthy donors. Sequenced by immunoSEQ multiplex PCR; TCRdb stores in-frame clones only, minus some. Of a few hundred thousand clones in the sample, around nine tenths were seen once. The sample comprised PBMCs. The receptors here all came from a woman between 18 and 30 years old in good health and CMV-seronegative. Both conserved end residues are part of each CDR3.

TRBV12-5,TRBJ1-3,CATPQRTAKTYTGNTIYF
TRBV10-3,TRBJ2-3,CAIGAGSGTTRGTDTQYF
TRBV29-1,TRBJ1-1,CSPYAGSENTEAFF
TRBV15,TRBJ1-5,CATSSQGLFQPQHF
TRBV19,TRBJ2-1,CASGGQYDNEQFF
TRBV11-3,TRBJ2-3,CASSLRGGGPSTDTQYF
TRBV13,TRBJ2-7,CASSLESWTSGGFSYEQYF
TRBV25-1,TRBJ2-5,CASSESSGGETQYF
TRBV6-4,TRBJ2-3,CASNQDVGGGRDTQYF
TRBV29-1,TRBJ2-6,CSVGNGGAAGANVLTF
TRBV2,TRBJ2-1,CASSDPSAATYNEQFF
TRBV2,TRBJ2-3,CASRERGGSDTQYF
TRBV7-3,TRBJ2-3,CASSLAGPLDTQYF
TRBV10-3,TRBJ1-6,CAIRQGLYNSPLHF
TRBV2,TRBJ2-7,CASSELGQDTYEQYF
TRBV11-2,TRBJ2-1,CASTRIRSGGYNEQFF
TRBV5-1,TRBJ2-2,CASSLAGGAGELFF
TRBV5-6,TRBJ1-1,CASSLTVNTEAFF
TRBV27,TRBJ2-5,CASSLSVAGETQYF
TRBV18,TRBJ2-7,CASSQGQTYEQYF
TRBV7-3,TRBJ2-2,CASSSPGLAGGAGTGELFF
TRBV4-1,TRBJ2-5,CASSQEFGLAGGRETQYF
TRBV9,TRBJ2-1,CASSVVGTALYNEQFF
TRBV9,TRBJ2-5,CASSVGGGFQETQYF
TRBV27,TRBJ2-3,CASSGRGSRGFTDTQYF
TRBV11-2,TRBJ1-5,CASSLRQGADQPQHF
TRBV4-1,TRBJ1-1,CASSPGTEMNTEAFF
TRBV9,TRBJ1-4,CASSAMGAGQEELFF
TRBV19,TRBJ1-6,CASSPGTELPFSPLHF
TRBV7-8,TRBJ1-5,CASTRDRGYNQPQHF
TRBV11-2,TRBJ1-5,CASSRAGGQPQHF
TRBV10-3,TRBJ2-2,CAINPTSGRNTGELFF
TRBV4-2,TRBJ2-5,CASSDRGGAGRETQYF
TRBV2,TRBJ1-2,CASGDWDYGYTF
TRBV2,TRBJ2-7,CASSPGTGGYEQYF
TRBV13,TRBJ2-7,CASSLGRGLQATYEQYF
TRBV27,TRBJ2-7,CASSLGSGTNEQYF
TRBV27,TRBJ2-1,CASGTIRGFAYNEQFF
TRBV19,TRBJ2-7,CASSITTGPSYEQYF
TRBV6-1,TRBJ2-1,CASSVVLADWFF
TRBV7-9,TRBJ2-1,CASRGLLAGSPSSYNEQFF
TRBV25-1,TRBJ2-3,CASRWGVTDTQYF
TRBV5-1,TRBJ2-7,CASSLSSGKFDEQYF
TRBV18,TRBJ2-7,CASSTSSYEQYF
TRBV4-1,TRBJ2-1,CASSQVGLAGYNEQFF
TRBV19,TRBJ1-1,CASSISPGIRAFF
TRBV18,TRBJ2-3,CASSLELTSTDTQYF
TRBV4-1,-,CASSQGDNRAIYEQYF